Listed here are 23 T cell receptor beta chains from one sample, sequenced in a study of identical twins. TCRdb independently ran MiXCR on the 5' RACE reads; one entry per CDR3 protein. The sample yields about 520,000 distinct CDR3 sequences, around 20% seen once. These data were also filed under a second study, of T cells expressing NK-cell markers.

The material sequenced was CD4+ T cells sorted from blood. These receptor sequences come from a woman aged 18-29 years in good health.

V usage is TRBV6-1 and J usage is TRBJ1-6; a possible D gene is TRBD1 (5 bases). CDR1 is MNHNS and CDR2 is SASEGT in the germline V gene. CDR3 length: 14 residues. Trimming shortened V by 6 bases and J by 7 bases, and 13 bases separated the two germline ends. This CDR3 is CASRAPGGNSPLHF. CDR3 DNA sequence: TGTGCCAGCAGAGCCCCCGGGGGGAATTCACCCCTCCACTTT.

This clonotype was counted between two and nine times. The chain links TRBV20-1 to TRBJ2-3; possibly TRBD2 for D (6 bases). From germline, CDR1 is DFQATT and CDR2 SNEGSKA (reference sequence). V lost 5 bases to trimming and J lost 0 bases, with 18 bases between them. The length of the CDR3 is 16 residues. CDR3 sequence: CSAQPRPGESTDTQYF. Here the CDR3 DNA reads TGCAGTGCTCAGCCTAGGCCGGGAGAAAGCACAGATACGCAGTATTTT.

This chain links TRBV5-1 with TRBJ1-1, with D possibly matching TRBD1 (5 bases). Germline CDR1 SGHRS, CDR2 YFSETQ. This CDR3 contains 14 residues. V lost 0 bases to trimming and J lost 5 bases, with 11 bases between them. CDR3 in DNA: TGCGCCAGCAGCTTGGAAGGGGCAAGGACTGAAGCTTTCTTT. Amino acid sequence: CASSLEGARTEAFF. The full variable domain, with the rest looked up from reference TRBV5-1 and TRBJ1-1, is KAGVTQTPRYLIKTRGQQVTLSCSPISGHRSVSWYQQTPGQGLQFLFEYFSETQRNKGNFPGRFSGRQFSNSRSEMNVSTLELGDSALYLCASSLEGARTEAFFGQGTRLTVV.

This clonotype was counted only a few times. The J gene is TRBJ2-1, the V gene TRBV5-1, with TRBD1 matching 7 bases. The germline CDR1 and CDR2 sequences are SGHRS and YFSETQ. The CDR3 is 14 amino acids. Trimming cost V 2 bases and J 4 bases; bases outside gene matches: 3. The CDR3 nucleotides read TGCGCCAGCAGCTTCCGGGACAGTTACAATGAGCAGTTCTTC. This gives the protein CASSFRDSYNEQFF.

This clonotype has more than one count but fewer than ten. V usage is TRBV7-9 and J usage is TRBJ2-1, with 11 bases that match TRBD2. The J segment lost 4 bases and the V segment lost 7 bases, leaving 9 bases of the junction unmatched. Per germline, CDR1 SEHNR and CDR2 FQNEAQ (reference sequence). This CDR3 contains 16 residues. This CDR3 is CASTPPGLAEYNEQFF. The CDR3 DNA reads as TGTGCCAGCACCCCGCCGGGACTAGCGGAGTACAATGAGCAGTTCTTC.

This clonotype has just a few counts. The rearrangement joins TRBV14 to TRBJ2-7; D is ambiguous. In germline, CDR1 is SGHDN, CDR2 FVKESK. Trimming left V 4 bases short and J 5 bases short, with 12 bases between. The CDR3 sequence is 13 residues long. As DNA, the CDR3 is TGTGCCAGCAGCCCTCCGATGGGTCACGAGCAGTACTTC. Protein product: CASSPPMGHEQYF.

In its sample, this clonotype was seen a few times. Here the CDR3 reads CASSLNSGAFF. DNA for the CDR3: TGTGCCAGCAGCTTAAACAGCGGCGCTTTCTTT. This chain uses TRBV7-9 with TRBJ1-1; D remains ambiguous. The CDR3 sequence is 11 residues long. Germline V gene data show CDR1 as SEHNR and CDR2 as FQNEAQ (reference sequence). The V end was cut by 2 bases, the J end by 11 bases, with 9 bases between.

V and J are TRBV7-9 and TRBJ2-5; 10 bases are shared with TRBD2. J lost 2 bases, V lost 2 bases, and 2 bases had no gene match. Germline CDR1 SEHNR, CDR2 FQNEAQ (reference sequence). This CDR3 has 15 amino acids. CDR3 DNA sequence: TGTGCCAGCAGCTTACTAGCGGGGGAACAAGAGACCCAGTACTTC. Encoded protein: CASSLLAGEQETQYF. Drawing the rest from reference TRBV7-9 and TRBJ2-5, the complete variable domain is DTGVSQNPRHKITKRGQNVTFRCDPISEHNRLYWYRQTLGQGPEFLTYFQNEAQLEKSRLLSDRFSAERPKGSFSTLEIQRTEQGDSAMYLCASSLLAGEQETQYFGPGTRLLVL.

The chain is built from TRBV4-3 and TRBJ2-7; 9 positions match TRBD1. CDR1 is LGHNA, CDR2 YSLEER, per germline. The CDR3 sequence is 15 residues long. V lost 5 bases, J lost 1 base, and 6 bases stayed unmatched. The CDR3 loop reads CASSFDRGGSYEQYF. As DNA, the CDR3 is TGCGCCAGCAGCTTCGACAGGGGGGGATCCTACGAGCAGTACTTC.

This clonotype was detected ten times or more. V and J are TRBV5-1 and TRBJ2-7; maybe TRBD1 (6 bases). This CDR3 spans 14 amino acids. Germline-derived CDR1 and CDR2 are SGHRS and YFSETQ. V shed 0 bases and J shed 3 bases, with 10 bases lying between them. CDR3 residues: CASSLEGQSYEQYF. CDR3 DNA sequence: TGCGCCAGCAGCTTGGAGGGACAAAGCTACGAGCAGTACTTC.

Here the CDR3 reads CASSFQIPDHRRNEQFF. In nucleotides, the CDR3 is TGTGCCAGCAGCTTTCAGATCCCAGATCATCGGCGAAATGAGCAGTTCTTC. V gene TRBV7-9 combines with J gene TRBJ2-1, with unresolved D. The germline V and J ends were trimmed by 3 bases and 7 bases, with 22 bases remaining between them. The CDR3 length is 17 residues. CDR1 is SEHNR and CDR2 is FQNEAQ in the germline V gene (reference sequence).

The chain combines TRBV5-6 with TRBJ1-1; TRBD1 is a possible D gene (5 bases). CDR1 and CDR2 (germline): SGHDT, YYEEEE. CDR3 size: 16 residues. The V end was cut by 4 bases, the J end by 1 base, with 17 bases between. In nucleotides, the CDR3 is TGTGCCAGCAGCGCGACATCAGGGACGGGGAACACTGAAGCTTTCTTT. Encoded protein: CASSATSGTGNTEAFF.

V gene TRBV10-1 combines with J gene TRBJ1-6, with 10 bases aligning to TRBD1. The CDR3 loop spans 14 amino acids. Trimming took 4 bases from V and 9 from J; bases not matched to a gene: 3. CDR1 is WNHNN and CDR2 is SYGVQD in the germline V gene (reference sequence). The CDR3 DNA reads TGCGCCAGCAGTGCCGGGACAGGGGTTTCACCCCTCCACTTT. Translation gives CASSAGTGVSPLHF.

Only a few counts were recorded for this clonotype. The chain uses TRBV12-3 or TRBV12-4 and TRBJ2-2; tentatively, D is TRBD2 (5 bases). This CDR3 comprises 14 residues. The V gene lost 5 bases and the J gene lost 2 bases, with 9 bases spanning the gap. Here the CDR3 reads CASSGLANTGELFF. The CDR3 nucleotides are TGTGCCAGCAGTGGACTTGCCAACACCGGGGAGCTGTTTTTT.

This clonotype has a count of ten or more. The J gene is TRBJ1-2, the V gene TRBV12-3 or TRBV12-4, with D perhaps TRBD1 (5 bases). The CDR3 is made up of 14 amino acids. V lost 7 bases and J 4 bases, leaving 16 bases between the germline ends. The CDR3 spells CASTLRGVSYGYTF. In DNA, the CDR3 is TGTGCCAGCACCCTACGAGGGGTGTCCTATGGCTACACCTTC.

The chain uses TRBV12-3 or TRBV12-4 and TRBJ2-7, with 8 bases matching TRBD1. The CDR3 is 14 residues long. The V gene end was trimmed by 5 bases and the J gene end by 5 bases; junction bases not matched to a gene: 8. CDR3 region: CASSEDRVGDEQYF. The CDR3 coding sequence is TGTGCCAGCAGTGAGGACAGGGTCGGGGACGAGCAGTACTTC.

This clonotype was seen a few times. The genes are TRBV7-2 and TRBJ1-1, with D unresolved. V lost 5 bases, J lost 4 bases, and 11 bases lay in between. Per the germline V gene, CDR1 is SGHTA and CDR2 is FQGNSA. The CDR3 covers 13 residues. This CDR3 is CASSPGRITEAFF. Written as DNA, the CDR3 is TGTGCCAGCAGCCCTGGACGAATCACTGAAGCTTTCTTT.

Only a few counts were recorded for this clonotype. V usage is TRBV12-5 and J usage is TRBJ2-5, with TRBD2 as a possible D gene (6 bases). CDR3 length equals 15 residues. Trimming removed 1 base from V and 3 bases from J, with 12 bases in between. Germline CDR1 is LGHNT and CDR2 is FRNRAP. The CDR3 DNA reads TGTGCTAGTGGTTTGGGGCTAGCGATTGAAGAGACCCAGTACTTC. Translated: CASGLGLAIEETQYF.

This clonotype has at least ten counts. This sequence joins TRBV5-1 and TRBJ1-1; TRBD1 matches at 7 bases. Germline trimming cut 4 bases from V and 4 bases from J; bases unmatched to any gene: 7. The CDR3 is 14 residues long. Germline values: CDR1 SGHRS, CDR2 YFSETQ. In nucleotides, the CDR3 is TGCGCCAGCAGCCCACAGGGGTCCGGCACTGAAGCTTTCTTT. As protein: CASSPQGSGTEAFF.

The CDR3 DNA reads as TGTGCCAGCAGGCCCGGGCCGTTTAACTCTGGGGCCAACGTCCTGACTTTC. Amino acid sequence: CASRPGPFNSGANVLTF. The V gene is TRBV6-1, the J gene TRBJ2-6; no definite D call. This CDR3 spans 17 amino acids. V dropped 6 bases and J dropped 0 bases, with 15 bases sitting between them. CDR1 MNHNS and CDR2 SASEGT come from the germline V gene.

The table lists this clonotype with a few counts. V gene TRBV2 combines with J gene TRBJ2-2; 7 bases line up with TRBD1. CDR1 and CDR2 (germline): SNHLY, FYNNEI. V lost 9 bases, J lost 4 bases, and 5 bases stayed unmatched. The CDR3 is made up of 13 amino acids. CDR3: CASRQGGTGELFF. Written as DNA, the CDR3 is TGTGCCAGTCGACAGGGTGGCACCGGGGAGCTGTTTTTT.

The sample holds a few counts of this clonotype. The V call is TRBV7-9, the J call TRBJ1-6; D is uncertain. This CDR3 is built from 13 residues. Germline loops: CDR1 SEHNR, CDR2 FQNEAQ (reference sequence). With 2 bases removed from V and 7 bases from J, the gap between germline ends came to 6 bases. Here the CDR3 reads CASSLIVNSPLHF. The CDR3 DNA reads TGTGCCAGCAGCTTAATCGTAAATTCACCCCTCCACTTT.

The chain employs TRBV20-1 and TRBJ2-1, with a weak D call TRBD2 (5 bases). This CDR3 region has 13 residues. V was clipped by 5 bases and J by 1 base, with 9 bases between them. Germline V gene lookup returns CDR1 DFQATT and CDR2 SNEGSKA (reference sequence). This chain's CDR3 is CSAPGESYNEQFF. Here the CDR3 DNA reads TGCAGTGCTCCCGGGGAATCCTACAATGAGCAGTTCTTC.